This T cell receptor beta chain was captured by sequencing in a study of CD8+CD57+ T cells in acquired aplastic anemia. Study context: Isolated CD4+ and CD8+ cells, once sorted, yielded DNA averaging around 3.1 ug.

By flow cytometry, patients selected for sequencing had shown an expansion of CD8+CD57+ cells. Among the patients, none had received any therapy at the time of blood sampling. Genomic DNA, the template, was used for profiling of the TCR beta VDJ and CDR3. MiXCR, run by TCRdb on the reads, gives a single entry per CDR3 protein. The sample has some 120,000 distinct CDR3 sequences, almost 40% seen once; the top ten hold under 3%. The CDR3 sequence is 13 residues long. CDR1 is SNHLY and CDR2 is FYNNEI in the germline V gene. V gave up 6 bases and J gave up 10 bases; unmatched junction bases: 9. The V gene is TRBV2, the J gene TRBJ2-1; 7 nucleotides align to TRBD1. This receptor was taken from a human donor with aplastic anemia. Sequences were obtained from sorted CD4+, CD8+, or CD8+CD57+ T cells (not recorded which) from PBMCs. In DNA, the CDR3 is TGTGCCAGCAGCCCTGGGACAGAGTACGAGCAGTTCTTC. It yields the protein CASSPGTEYEQFF.